Listed below are T cell receptor beta chains from one sample, sequenced in a study of identical twins. TCRdb analysed the 5' RACE reads with MiXCR anew, one entry per CDR3 protein. The sample lists hundreds of thousands of distinct CDR3 sequences, about 12% occurring once. The sample was also linked to a second study, of yellow fever vaccine responses in identical twins.

The sequencing input was PBMCs. The receptor source for this set is a woman aged 18-29 years in good health. Each CDR3 is given with its conserved first and last residue. D genes are given only for firm matches. Part of the rows lack a size; the others show once, few, many or a class for expanded clones.

clone size | J gene | V gene | D gene | CDR3 DNA | CDR3 protein
many | TRBJ2-7 | TRBV3-1 | TRBD1 | TGTGCCAGCAGCCAACAAGGACAGGCTTACGAGCAGTACTTC | CASSQQGQAYEQYF
many | TRBJ2-3 | TRBV2 | NA | TGTGCCAGCAGTGATAACATCCAGCAGTATTTT | CASSDNIQQYF
few | TRBJ2-1 | TRBV23-1 | TRBD2 | TGCGCCAGCAGCCCCCCTCAGCGGGAGGTCCCAAATGAGCAGTTCTTC | CASSPPQREVPNEQFF
few | TRBJ2-7 | TRBV27 | TRBD2 | TGTGCCACAGCGAGGACACTAGCGGGCCCTTACGAGCAGTACTTC | CATARTLAGPYEQYF
few | TRBJ2-2 | TRBV29-1 | NA | TGCAGCGTTACAGGGATTGCCGGGGAGCTGTTTTTT | CSVTGIAGELFF
NA | TRBJ2-1 | TRBV7-2 | NA | TGTGCCAGCAGCTCTCAACTAAGCTCCTACAATGAGCAGTTCTTC | CASSSQLSSYNEQFF
few | TRBJ2-1 | TRBV28 | NA | TGTGCCAGCAGTCCGTTTGGGTCGAATGAGCAGTTCTTC | CASSPFGSNEQFF
NA | TRBJ2-5 | TRBV20-1 | TRBD2 | TGCAGTGCTAGATCCATGACTAGCGGCGAAGAGACCCAGTACTTC | CSARSMTSGEETQYF
few | TRBJ2-5 | TRBV27 | NA | TGTGCCAGCATGGATTTTAAAGAGACCCAGTACTTC | CASMDFKETQYF
NA | TRBJ1-2 | TRBV4-1 | NA | TGCGCCAGCAGTTTGGGGCAGACCAGGGACTATGGCTACACCTTC | CASSLGQTRDYGYTF
many | TRBJ2-3 | TRBV5-1 | NA | TGCGCCAGCAGCTTGGGAGGGCGGTTCGGCACAGATACGCAGTATTTT | CASSLGGRFGTDTQYF
NA | TRBJ1-1 | TRBV7-9 | TRBD1 | TGTGCCAGCAGCATACAGGGGGCCGCTGAAGCTTTCTTT | CASSIQGAAEAFF